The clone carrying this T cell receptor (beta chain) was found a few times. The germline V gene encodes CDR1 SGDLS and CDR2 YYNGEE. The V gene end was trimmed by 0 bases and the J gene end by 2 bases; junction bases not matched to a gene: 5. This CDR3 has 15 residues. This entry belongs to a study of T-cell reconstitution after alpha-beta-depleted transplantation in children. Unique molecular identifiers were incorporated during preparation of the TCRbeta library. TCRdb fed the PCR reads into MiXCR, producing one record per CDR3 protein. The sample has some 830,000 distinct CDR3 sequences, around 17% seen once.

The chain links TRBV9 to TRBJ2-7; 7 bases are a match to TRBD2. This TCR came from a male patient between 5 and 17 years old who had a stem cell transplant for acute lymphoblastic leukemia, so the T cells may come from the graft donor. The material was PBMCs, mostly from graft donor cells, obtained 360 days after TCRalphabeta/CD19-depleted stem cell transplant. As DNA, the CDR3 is TGTGCCAGCAGCGTAGCTAGCGGAGGGACCTACGAGCAGTACTTC. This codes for CASSVASGGTYEQYF.